The 20 T cell receptor beta chains presented below share a single source sample, sequenced in a study of blood T cell repertoires in COVID-19. Data came from immunoSEQ multiplex PCR; TCRdb stores just in-frame clones and leaves some out. This table holds 150,000 or so clones, about 80% found once. The sample was PBMCs or T cells enriched from blood (not recorded which). These receptor sequences come from a man aged 50 to 60 who had recovered from COVID-19.

The rearrangement links TRBV6-2 or TRBV6-3 to TRBJ2-5; D call uncertain. CDR3 size: 12 residues. With 6 bases removed from V and 2 bases from J, the gap between germline ends came to 7 bases. Germline-derived CDR1 and CDR2 are MNHEY and SVGEGT. The DNA for the CDR3 is TGTGCCAGCAGCTTAATTCAAGAGACCCAGTACTTC. As protein: CASSLIQETQYF.

The chain joins TRBV29-1 to TRBJ1-5; a possible D gene is TRBD1 (6 bases). V was shortened by 3 bases and J by 7 bases, with 13 bases between the two germline ends. This CDR3 has 13 residues. Germline lookup yields CDR1 SQVTM and CDR2 ANQGSEA. In DNA, the CDR3 is TGCAGCGTTGAGGTGGGGGCTAGGCAGCCCCAGCATTTT. Translated: CSVEVGARQPQHF.

The chain links TRBV9 to TRBJ1-1; D not resolved. The CDR3 has 14 residues. CDR1 SGDLS and CDR2 YYNGEE come from the germline V gene. The ends were cut back, 4 bases at V and 0 bases at J, with 10 bases in the middle. CDR3 region: CASSTRSMNTEAFF. The CDR3 DNA is TGTGCCAGCAGCACACGTTCCATGAACACTGAAGCTTTCTTT. Full variable domain (rest looked up from reference TRBV9 and TRBJ1-1): DSGVTQTPKHLITATGQRVTLRCSPRSGDLSVYWYQQSLDQGLQFLIQYYNGEERAKGNILERFSAQQFPDLHSELNLSSLELGDSALYFCASSTRSMNTEAFFGQGTRLTVV.

This chain joins TRBV5-1 and TRBJ1-6, with 7 nucleotides matching TRBD1. V shed 2 bases and J 9 bases; nucleotides not matched to a gene: 2. Germline assignment: CDR1 SGHRS and CDR2 YFSETQ. There are 13 residues in the CDR3. The CDR3 nucleotides read TGCGCCAGCAGCTTAACAGGGGTTTCACCCCTCCACTTT. Translated, it gives CASSLTGVSPLHF.

This chain uses TRBV9 with TRBJ2-1, with 10 bases aligning to TRBD2. The V and J ends lost 3 bases and 4 bases, in that order; junction bases with no gene match: 7. The CDR3 runs to 16 residues. CDR1 is SGDLS, CDR2 YYNGEE, per germline. The CDR3, as DNA: TGTGCCAGCAGCGGGTTAGCGGGGGGTGGTTACAATGAGCAGTTCTTC. It codes for CASSGLAGGGYNEQFF.

The rearrangement uses TRBV7-3 and TRBJ2-3; 10 bases line up with TRBD1. The germline CDR1 and CDR2 sequences are SGHTA and FQGTGA. V lost 5 bases and J lost 2; bases outside the gene matches: 10. CDR3 length equals 17 residues. In DNA, the CDR3 is TGTGCCAGCAGCACCACCTCCGGGACAGGGGACACAGATACGCAGTATTTT. Encoded protein: CASSTTSGTGDTDTQYF.

The rearrangement links TRBV3-1 (or the pseudogene TRBV3-2) to TRBJ2-4; D is unclear. CDR1 LGHDT and CDR2 YNNKEL come from the germline V gene (reference sequence). Trimming stripped 2 bases from V and 8 bases from J, with 4 bases between. The CDR3 extends over 11 amino acids. CDR3 region: CASSQRDIQYF. As DNA, the CDR3 is TGTGCCAGCAGCCAAAGAGACATTCAGTACTTC.

This chain joins TRBV6-5 and TRBJ2-2; a possible D gene is TRBD1 (6 bases). This CDR3 comprises 16 residues. V was shortened by 0 bases and J by 6 bases, with 14 bases between the two germline ends. Germline-derived CDR1 and CDR2 are MNHEY and SVGAGI. In nucleotides, the CDR3 is TGTGCCAGCAGTTACTCTGCCAGGGGAGACGCCGGGGAGCTGTTTTTT. This sequence encodes CASSYSARGDAGELFF.

This chain connects TRBV28 to TRBJ1-2; no clear D gene. The V end lost 9 bases, the J end lost 4 bases, and 12 bases lay between the germline ends. This CDR3 comprises 12 residues. CDR1 is MDHEN, CDR2 SYDVKM, per germline. This chain's CDR3 is CASRAGGYGYTF. The CDR3 DNA reads as TGTGCCAGTCGAGCCGGAGGCTATGGCTACACCTTC.

This clone occurred a few times. This chain uses TRBV19 with TRBJ1-6; TRBD1 might be the D (6 bases). Germline CDR1 reads LNHDA; CDR2 reads SQIVND (reference sequence). There are 14 residues in the CDR3. The germline V and J ends were trimmed by 7 bases and 7 bases, with 14 bases remaining between them. The CDR3 DNA sequence: TGTGCCAGTAATTTCGGGGGGCAAAATTCACCCCTCCACTTT. It specifies CASNFGGQNSPLHF.

The chain employs TRBV2 and TRBJ1-6, with 10 nucleotides matching TRBD1. The junction had 9 bases not matched to a gene; V was cut back by 6 bases and J by 7 bases. Germline V gene lookup returns CDR1 SNHLY and CDR2 FYNNEI. The CDR3 loop spans 16 amino acids. The CDR3 bases are TGTGCCAGCAGGGGGGACAGGGGAAGGTTAAATTCACCCCTCCACTTT. It encodes CASRGDRGRLNSPLHF.

The CDR3 coding sequence is TGTGCCAGTAGTGGTCGGGACAGGGGCGACCGAACTAGCACAGATACGCAGTATTTT. Translating gives CASSGRDRGDRTSTDTQYF. The gene calls are TRBV19 and TRBJ2-3, with 10 bases lining up with TRBD1. The CDR3 runs to 19 residues. Germline loops: CDR1 LNHDA, CDR2 SQIVND (reference sequence). The ends lost 5 bases at V and 0 bases at J; junction bases unmatched: 14.

CDR3: CASSYFGTSGGEQYF. The CDR3 region has the DNA TGTGCCAGCAGTTACTTCGGGACTAGCGGGGGCGAGCAGTACTTC. This chain links TRBV6-2 or TRBV6-3 with TRBJ2-7; 14 bases are shared with TRBD2. Germline values: CDR1 MNHEY, CDR2 SVGEGT. The CDR3 is 15 amino acids. V was clipped by 1 base and J by 6 bases; unmatched bases: 2.

The rearrangement joins TRBV7-2 to TRBJ2-7; 12 nucleotides agree with TRBD2. The CDR3 is 15 residues long. The germline V gene has CDR1 SGHTA and CDR2 FQGNSA. Trimming cost V 7 bases and J 5 bases; bases outside gene matches: 9. Here the CDR3 DNA reads TGTGCCAGCAACCTAGCGGGGGGGCCTCTCGACGAGCAGTACTTC. Translating gives CASNLAGGPLDEQYF.

This chain links TRBV6-5 with TRBJ2-3, with TRBD2 as a possible D gene (6 bases). V lost 7 bases and J 11 bases, leaving 16 bases between the germline ends. In germline, CDR1 is MNHEY, CDR2 SVGAGI. CDR3 size: 12 residues. The CDR3, as DNA: TGTGCCAGCAAGGAGGGACCTGGTCAGCAGTATTTT. It encodes CASKEGPGQQYF.

This chain joins TRBV4-3 and TRBJ2-4, with 9 nucleotides matching TRBD2. Trimming took 0 bases from V and 3 from J; bases not matched to a gene: 12. CDR3 length equals 19 residues. Germline V gives CDR1 LGHNA, CDR2 YSLEER. The DNA for the CDR3 is TGCGCCAGCAGCCAAGATACAAGAGGGGCGGGGGGGATCAAAAACATTCAGTACTTC. Protein product: CASSQDTRGAGGIKNIQYF.

Notes on this clone: Other DNA sequences in the same sample also yield this CDR3. This sequence joins TRBV19 and TRBJ2-7, with D possibly being TRBD2 (6 bases). Trimming removed 3 bases from V and 0 bases from J, with 9 bases in between. Per germline, CDR1 LNHDA and CDR2 SQIVND (reference sequence). The CDR3 sequence is 14 residues long. The CDR3 DNA sequence: TGTGCCAGTAGTATTGGGGGGAACTCCTACGAGCAGTACTTC. This sequence encodes CASSIGGNSYEQYF.

The chain has TRBV6-6 and TRBJ2-7; TRBD1 matches 9 bases. Germline values: CDR1 MNHNY, CDR2 SVGAGI (reference sequence). With 7 bases clipped from V and 4 bases from J, the junction kept 14 bases outside the gene matches. CDR3 size: 16 residues. The CDR3 nucleotides are TGTGCCAGCAATCCTCCCACCGGGACAGGGAATTACGAGCAGTACTTC. Translated, it gives CASNPPTGTGNYEQYF.

For the CDR3, the DNA is TGTGCCAGCAGTTACGCAGGGAGCACAGATACGCAGTATTTT. Protein: CASSYAGSTDTQYF. J is TRBJ2-3 and V is TRBV6-5, with D possibly matching TRBD1 (5 bases). Germline CDR1 and CDR2: MNHEY and SVGAGI. The CDR3 totals 14 residues. V lost 2 bases and J lost 0, with 6 bases in between.

V is TRBV10-1 and J is TRBJ1-6, with a tentative D call TRBD1 (5 bases). The ends were cut back, 2 bases at V and 10 bases at J, with 12 bases in the middle. The CDR3 contains 14 residues. From germline, CDR1 is WNHNN and CDR2 SYGVQD (reference sequence). CDR3 sequence: CASSELQGRSPLHF. The CDR3 nucleotides are TGCGCCAGCAGTGAGCTCCAGGGAAGATCACCCCTCCACTTT.